One sample yielded the 21 T cell receptor beta chains listed below, sequenced in a study of tumor and adjacent non-tumor tissue in lung cancer (dated by TCRdb to about 2018). Bulk unsorted tissue served as the source for RNA extraction, and RNA quality was assessed using a NanoDrop ND-1000 and an Agilent 2100. The normal lung samples consisted of distant non-tumor tissue collected more than 3 cm from the tumor edge. The receptor library was made with multiplex PCR. Reads for this sample came from an Illumina HiSeq 2500. TCRbeta libraries were built by three rounds of nested PCR using primers (Table S4), following protocols modified from ARM-PCR. Using fastp trimming at Q25 and MiXCR clonotype assembly, TCRdb reanalyzed the public sequencing data and kept in-frame beta chains. Identical CDR3 proteins give one entry, which carries the most common genes and DNA. Within this sample are approximately 100,000 distinct CDR3 sequences, with less than 75% of them counted one time only. Jointly, the top ten make up roughly 19% of the sample.

Sequencing input: distant non-tumor lung tissue. The receptor set was obtained from a man in his thirties or forties with non-small cell lung cancer.

This clonotype has more than one count but fewer than ten. This clone may be a read error of a much larger clone one base away. The chain carries TRBV20-1 and TRBJ2-2; 7 bases match TRBD1. Germline V CDR1 and CDR2: DFQATT, SNEGSKA (reference sequence). The CDR3 spans 15 residues. CDR3: CTAPSQGANTGELFF. The CDR3 nucleotides are TGCACTGCCCCAAGCCAGGGGGCGAACACCGGGGAGCTGTTTTTT.

For this clonotype: Likely a read error: the CDR3 ends without its conserved phenylalanine or tryptophan. CDR3 bases: TGTGGCAGCAGACCCACACCTGGCAATGAGCAGTTCTTG. Protein sequence: CGSRPTPGNEQFL. V usage is TRBV11-3 and J usage is TRBJ2-1; no firm D call. This CDR3 is 13 amino acids long. The germline V gene has CDR1 SGHNT and CDR2 YENEEA.

For this clonotype: The junction shows a germline mismatch at one end, possibly a read error. This rearrangement joins TRBV20-1 to TRBJ2-1; 7 bases agree with TRBD2. The CDR3 runs to 15 residues. Germline V gene sequence: CDR1 DFQATT, CDR2 SNEGSKA (reference sequence). The CDR3 bases are TGCAGTGCCAGGACGACCAGCGGGAATATCGATGAGCACTTCTTC. Protein product: CSARTTSGNIDEHFF.

For this clonotype: This CDR3 fails to terminate in the conserved phenylalanine or tryptophan, so it likely reflects a read error. No DNA is shown, since the ends of the CDR3 on it are uncertain; the CDR3 is the one TCRdb lists. The chain combines TRBV11-3 with TRBJ2-7. Per the germline V gene, CDR1 is SGHNT and CDR2 is YENEEA. Inclusive of both ends, the CDR3 amounts to 15 amino acids. CDR3: CASSLKAGSSYEHNY.

Remarks on this clonotype: This sequence may be a read error, since a much larger clone differs from it by one base. V usage is TRBV6-5 and J usage is TRBJ2-1, with 14 nucleotides matching TRBD2. This CDR3 is 18 amino acids long. V lost 5 bases and J lost 7; bases outside the gene matches: 13. CDR1 MNHEY and CDR2 SVGAGI come from the germline V gene. CDR3 residues: CASSPGLAGDDRWNEQFF. The CDR3 DNA follows: TGTGCCAGCAGTCCGGGACTAGCGGGGGACGACAGATGGAATGAGCAGTTCTTC.

With regard to this clonotype: A read error is possible here, since a much larger clone lies one base away. The rearrangement uses TRBV5-6 and TRBJ2-7; D tentatively fits TRBD1 or TRBD2 (6 bases each). The germline CDR1 and CDR2 sequences are SGHDT and YYEEEE. The CDR3 has 13 residues. This CDR3 reads CASSLSGGYDQYF. CDR3 nucleotide sequence: TGTGCCAGCAGCTTGTCCGGGGGCTACGATCAGTACTTC.

Points on this clonotype: At one boundary the junction diverges from the germline segment, which might be a read error. This rearrangement joins TRBV20-1 to TRBJ2-1; the D is unclear. The CDR3 is 15 amino acids. Germline values: CDR1 DFQATT, CDR2 SNEGSKA (reference sequence). CDR3 protein: CSAAPRRVSYNEKFF. CDR3 bases: TGCAGTGCGGCACCTAGACGGGTCTCCTACAATGAGAAGTTCTTC.

The chain recombines TRBV11-2 with TRBJ2-2; D is uncertain. V lost 3 bases and J lost 6, with 8 bases in between. The germline V gene has CDR1 SGHAT and CDR2 FQNNGV. This CDR3 is built from 13 residues. CDR3 residues: CASSFQTAGELFF. The CDR3 DNA sequence: TGTGCCAGCAGCTTCCAGACGGCCGGGGAGCTGTTTTTT. The whole variable domain, remainder taken from reference TRBV11-2 and TRBJ2-2, is EAGVAQSPRYKIIEKRQSVAFWCNPISGHATLYWYQQILGQGPKLLIQFQNNGVVDDSQLPKDRFSAERLKGVDSTLKIQPAKLEDSAVYLCASSFQTAGELFFGEGSRLTVL.

A note on this clonotype: An end of the junction differs from the germline gene, which may be a read error. The V call is TRBV6-6, the J call TRBJ2-3, with 7 bases fitting TRBD1. Matching the DNA end better, TRBJ1-5 makes the J call doubtful. Germline V CDR1 and CDR2: MNHNY, SVGAGI (reference sequence). The CDR3 consists of 15 residues. The CDR3 bases are TGTGCCAGTAGTTTCCGACAGGGAGGAAGGGATACGCAGCATTTT. Translation gives CASSFRQGGRDTQHF.

A remark on this clonotype: A read error may be the cause here, since a much bigger clone is one base away. The V call is TRBV20-1, the J call TRBJ1-5; no clear D gene. In germline, CDR1 is DFQATT, CDR2 SNEGSKA (reference sequence). The length of the CDR3 is 12 residues. CDR3 sequence (DNA): TGCAATGCTACGGGTGGCAATCAGCCCCAGCATTTT. Amino acid sequence: CNATGGNQPQHF.

On this clonotype itself: This sequence may be a read error, since a much larger clone differs from it by one base. The chain links TRBV4-1 to TRBJ2-1; D may be TRBD2 (5 bases). Trimming shortened V by 3 bases and J by 2 bases, and 17 bases separated the two germline ends. Germline V gene sequence: CDR1 MGHRA, CDR2 YSYEKL. This CDR3 spans 17 amino acids. The CDR3 coding sequence is TGCGCCAGCAGCCAGGTTATAGCGTCGAGCACCTACAATGAGCAGTTCTTC. Its translation is CASSQVIASSTYNEQFF.

In regard to this clonotype: The CDR3 carries no conserved terminal phenylalanine or tryptophan, so it likely arises from a read error. The DNA is omitted, as the CDR3 cannot be located on it reliably, and the CDR3 follows TCRdb's listing. This chain uses TRBV2 with TRBJ2-3; the D segment call TRBD1 is taken from the table without a DNA check. Germline V gives CDR1 SNHLY, CDR2 FYNNEI. The CDR3 extends over 16 residues, inclusive of both ends. The CDR3 loop reads CASSEAGGDWADTRYL.

As for this clonotype: Likely a read error: the CDR3 ends without its conserved phenylalanine or tryptophan. The rearrangement joins TRBV29-1 to TRBJ1-6, with 9 positions matching TRBD1. Germline V gene sequence: CDR1 SQVTM, CDR2 ANQGSEA. CDR3 length: 13 amino acids. Here the CDR3 DNA reads TGCAACGTTGCCCTGGACAGGGGTTCACCCCTCCACCTT. Translating it yields CNVALDRGSPLHL.

This clonotype was observed many times. This chain joins TRBV20-1 and TRBJ2-3; TRBD1 matches at 7 bases. Germline V gives CDR1 DFQATT, CDR2 SNEGSKA (reference sequence). The CDR3 is made up of 14 amino acids. After removal of 7 bases from V and 6 bases from J, the junction contained 13 bases not matched to a gene. The CDR3 coding sequence is TGCAGTGGGGAAGGGGCAGGGGGTACCGATACGCAGTATTTT. As protein: CSGEGAGGTDTQYF.

This chain joins TRBV20-1 and TRBJ2-7; no clear D gene. Trimming removed 6 bases at V and 7 bases at J, with 22 bases between. This CDR3 is built from 14 residues. Germline CDR1 reads DFQATT; CDR2 reads SNEGSKA (reference sequence). CDR3 bases: TGCAGTGCCCCCCGTGGCGGAGAAGCCTGTGAGCAGTACTTC. It yields the protein CSAPRGGEACEQYF.

This clonotype was recorded many times. This chain links TRBV29-1 with TRBJ2-2; 7 nucleotides align to TRBD1. The CDR3 consists of 16 residues. In germline, CDR1 is SQVTM, CDR2 ANQGSEA. The junction had 12 bases not matched to a gene; V was cut back by 3 bases and J by 5 bases. For the CDR3, the DNA is TGCAGCGTTGAGCCCCTCAGGGGGTCGGGAACCGGGGAGCTGTTTTTT. Its translation: CSVEPLRGSGTGELFF.

This clonotype was recorded only once. One end of the junction does not line up with germline, which may come from a read error. V and J are TRBV11-2 and TRBJ2-7, with D perhaps matching TRBD2 (6 bases). The V gene's germline CDR1 is SGHAT and CDR2 FQNNGV. The CDR3 has 15 residues. CDR3 in amino acids: CASSLSTGGQNEQCF. CDR3 sequence (DNA): TGTGCCAGCAGCTTAAGCACAGGAGGGCAGAACGAGCAGTGCTTC.

This clonotype was counted once. The J gene is TRBJ1-2, the V gene TRBV12-3 or TRBV12-4; TRBD1 is a possible D gene (6 bases). V lost 2 bases and J 8 bases, leaving 12 bases between the germline ends. There are 13 residues in the CDR3. The CDR3 sequence is CASSLFGQGGYTF. CDR3 bases: TGTGCCAGCAGTTTATTTGGTCAGGGGGGCTACACCTTC.

V gene TRBV29-1 combines with J gene TRBJ2-3; unclear D gene. This CDR3 contains 12 residues. The germline V and J ends were trimmed by 8 bases and 7 bases, with 16 bases remaining between them. Germline lookup yields CDR1 SQVTM and CDR2 ANQGSEA. The CDR3 spells CSIKPPAYTQYF. CDR3 coding DNA: TGCAGCATTAAACCTCCAGCATATACGCAGTATTTT.

This chain joins TRBV4-3 and TRBJ2-2, with 13 bases that match TRBD2. CDR3 length: 17 residues. CDR1 is LGHNA, CDR2 YSLEER, per germline. J lost 4 bases, V lost 2 bases, and 4 bases had no gene match. The CDR3: CASSQWGTSGTTGELFF. CDR3 DNA: TGCGCCAGCAGCCAATGGGGGACTAGCGGGACCACCGGGGAGCTGTTTTTT.

This clonotype was observed a few times. V and J are TRBV11-2 and TRBJ2-1; TRBD2 matches 8 bases. V trimming: 4 bases; J trimming: 4 bases; junction bases outside the gene matches: 6. The CDR3 runs to 15 residues. The germline CDR1 and CDR2 sequences are SGHAT and FQNNGV. CDR3 residues: CASSSRGGPYNEQFF. Here the CDR3 DNA reads TGTGCCAGCAGCTCTCGGGGGGGCCCTTACAATGAGCAGTTCTTC.